This T cell receptor beta chain was found in a study of regulatory T cells in long-lasting Graves disease. According to the study, TCR beta libraries were built with iRepertoire HTBI primers and CDR3-region Arm-PCR. From the multiplex PCR reads, TCRdb called clonotypes with MiXCR, one entry per CDR3 protein. The sample lists 500,000 or so distinct CDR3 sequences; around 15% were seen once. Time point defined: newly diagnosed GD, antithyroid drugs for less than 3 months. RNA isolated from PBMCs was used to make the TCR library. As concerns this clonotype: Only one base separates this from a far larger clonotype, so it likely reflects a read error.

Germline V gene data show CDR1 as MNHEY and CDR2 as SVGEGT. This CDR3 is 13 amino acids long. This sample also belongs to another study, concerning T cells in Graves' hyperthyroidism and ophthalmopathy.

The sequence was collected from a woman aged 40-65 years with Graves disease. The V gene is TRBV6-2 or TRBV6-3, the J gene TRBJ1-1; TRBD1 matches at 7 bases. The sample in question was peripheral blood mononuclear cells (PBMCs), obtained at new diagnosis, from a patient treated with antithyroid drugs. The CDR3 spells CASKPQGNTGAFF. As DNA, the CDR3 is TGTGCCAGCAAACCACAGGGGAACACTGGAGCTTTCTTT.